At least ten counts were recorded for the clone carrying this T cell receptor (beta chain). The data belong to a study of early T cells in non-severe SARS-CoV-2 infection. This CDR3 has 14 residues. Losses at the gene ends were 7 bases for V and 0 bases for J; bases not matched to a gene: 6. Per germline, CDR1 MNHNS and CDR2 SASEGT. Using its own MiXCR run on the 5' RACE reads, TCRdb lists one record per CDR3 protein. The sample holds about 81,000 distinct CDR3 sequences; less than 8% are singletons and the top ten take roughly 7.8%. The TCR sequence derives from an adult who was a healthcare worker with PCR-confirmed SARS-CoV-2 infection or an uninfected control (not recorded which). The V gene is TRBV6-1, the J gene TRBJ2-7; 7 bases are a match to TRBD2. The sequenced material came from whole blood. CDR3 residues: CASIRDYSSYEQYF. CDR3 bases: TGTGCCAGCATCCGGGACTATAGCTCCTACGAGCAGTACTTC.